The clone carrying this TCR beta chain was counted at least ten times. The antigen remains unidentified. This entry is derived from a study of CD8+CD57+ T cells in acquired aplastic anemia. Study-wide context: DNA per sorted CD4+ or CD8+ sample ranged about 0.2 to 30 ug, averaging 3.2 ug. As sequenced from healthy donors, CD4+ cells averaged roughly 11 million reads. General observations from the study: The study found no significant CD8+ Simpson's diversity difference between patients and controls. About 27 CD8+ CDR3 sequences were shared between patients and controls.

Genomic DNA was employed as the template in profiling TCR beta VDJ and CDR3. One entry per CDR3 protein results from TCRdb running MiXCR on the reads. Among about 100,000 distinct CDR3 sequences listed, approximately 48% were seen once. Source material: sorted CD4+, CD8+, or CD8+CD57+ T cells (not recorded which) from PBMCs. This clonotype originated in a human donor in good health, serving as a control.

CDR3 coding DNA: TGTGCCAGCAGCTTGGTTCGGGCCGCGAACACTGAAGCTTTCTTT. Amino acid sequence: CASSLVRAANTEAFF. The chain combines TRBV5-4 with TRBJ1-1; D is ambiguous. V gave up 0 bases and J gave up 1 base, with 10 bases separating them. The CDR3 extends over 15 amino acids. The germline V gene encodes CDR1 SGHNT and CDR2 YYREEE (reference sequence). Looking up the rest from reference TRBV5-4 and TRBJ1-1 gives the full variable domain: ETGVTQSPTHLIKTRGQQVTLRCSSQSGHNTVSWYQQALGQGPQFIFQYYREEENGRGNFPPRFSGLQFPNYSSELNVNALELDDSALYLCASSLVRAANTEAFFGQGTRLTVV.